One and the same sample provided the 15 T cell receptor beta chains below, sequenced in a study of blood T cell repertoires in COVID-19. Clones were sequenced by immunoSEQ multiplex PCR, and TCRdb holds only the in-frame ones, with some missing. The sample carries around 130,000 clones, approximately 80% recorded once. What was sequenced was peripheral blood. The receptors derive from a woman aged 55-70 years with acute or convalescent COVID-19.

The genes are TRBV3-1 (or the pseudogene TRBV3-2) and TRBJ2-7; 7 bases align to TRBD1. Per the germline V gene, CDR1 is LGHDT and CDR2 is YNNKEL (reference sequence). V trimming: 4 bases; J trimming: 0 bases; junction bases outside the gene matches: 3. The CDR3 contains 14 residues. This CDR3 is CASSRAGGSYEQYF. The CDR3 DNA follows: TGTGCCAGCAGCCGCGCAGGGGGCTCCTACGAGCAGTACTTC.

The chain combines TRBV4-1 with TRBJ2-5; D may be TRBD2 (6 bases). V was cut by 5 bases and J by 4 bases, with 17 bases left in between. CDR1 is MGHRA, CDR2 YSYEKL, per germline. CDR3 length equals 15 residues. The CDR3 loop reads CASSSGTYYGETQYF. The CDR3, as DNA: TGCGCCAGCAGCTCCGGGACTTACTACGGAGAGACCCAGTACTTC.

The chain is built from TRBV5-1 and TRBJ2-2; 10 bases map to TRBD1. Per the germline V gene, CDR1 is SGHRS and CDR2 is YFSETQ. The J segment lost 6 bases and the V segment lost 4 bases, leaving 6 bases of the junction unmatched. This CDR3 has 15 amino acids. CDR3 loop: CASSPDRGLAGELFF. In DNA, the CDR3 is TGCGCCAGCAGCCCCGACAGGGGGCTAGCCGGGGAGCTGTTTTTT.

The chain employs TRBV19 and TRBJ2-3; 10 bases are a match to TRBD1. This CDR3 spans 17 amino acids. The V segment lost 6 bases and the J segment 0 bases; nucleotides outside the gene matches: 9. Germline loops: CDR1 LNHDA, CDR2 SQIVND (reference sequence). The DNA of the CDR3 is TGTGCCAGTAGGGGGGACAGGGGATCCTCTAGCACAGATACGCAGTATTTT. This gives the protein CASRGDRGSSSTDTQYF.

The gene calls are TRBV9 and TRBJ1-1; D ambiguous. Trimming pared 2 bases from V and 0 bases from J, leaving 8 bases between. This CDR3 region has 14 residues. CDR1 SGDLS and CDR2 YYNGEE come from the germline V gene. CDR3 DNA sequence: TGTGCCAGCAGCGTGTCGTCTATGAACACTGAAGCTTTCTTT. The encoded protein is CASSVSSMNTEAFF. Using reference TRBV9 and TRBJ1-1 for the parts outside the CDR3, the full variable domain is DSGVTQTPKHLITATGQRVTLRCSPRSGDLSVYWYQQSLDQGLQFLIQYYNGEERAKGNILERFSAQQFPDLHSELNLSSLELGDSALYFCASSVSSMNTEAFFGQGTRLTVV.

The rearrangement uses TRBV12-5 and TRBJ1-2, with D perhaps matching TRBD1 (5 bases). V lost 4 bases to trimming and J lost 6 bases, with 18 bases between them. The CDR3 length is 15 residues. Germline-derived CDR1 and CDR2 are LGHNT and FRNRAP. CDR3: CASGSHTQGGNGYTF. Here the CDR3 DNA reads TGTGCTAGTGGTTCACACACTCAGGGAGGGAATGGCTACACCTTC.

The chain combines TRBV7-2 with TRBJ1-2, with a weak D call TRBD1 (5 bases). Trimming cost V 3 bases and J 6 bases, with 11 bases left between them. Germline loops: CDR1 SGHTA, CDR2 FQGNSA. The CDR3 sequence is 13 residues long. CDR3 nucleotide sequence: TGTGCCAGCAGCTTGAGGACAATGGATGGCTACACCTTC. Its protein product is CASSLRTMDGYTF.

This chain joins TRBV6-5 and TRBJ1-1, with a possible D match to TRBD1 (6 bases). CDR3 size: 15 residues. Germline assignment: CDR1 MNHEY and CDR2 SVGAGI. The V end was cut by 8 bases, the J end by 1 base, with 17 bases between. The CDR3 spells CASGPRRGSNTEAFF. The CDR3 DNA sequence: TGTGCCAGCGGACCAAGAAGGGGGTCGAACACTGAAGCTTTCTTT.

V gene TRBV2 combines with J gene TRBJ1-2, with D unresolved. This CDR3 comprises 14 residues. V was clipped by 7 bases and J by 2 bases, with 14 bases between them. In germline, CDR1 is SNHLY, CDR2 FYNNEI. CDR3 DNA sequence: TGTGCCAGCAACCCATCGGACTCGAACTATGGCTACACCTTC. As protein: CASNPSDSNYGYTF.

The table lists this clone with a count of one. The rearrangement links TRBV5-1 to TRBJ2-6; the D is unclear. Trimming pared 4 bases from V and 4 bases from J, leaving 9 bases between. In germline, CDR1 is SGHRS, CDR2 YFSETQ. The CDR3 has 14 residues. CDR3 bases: TGCGCCAGCAGCCTCTCCCAGGGGGCCAACGTCCTGACTTTC. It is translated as CASSLSQGANVLTF. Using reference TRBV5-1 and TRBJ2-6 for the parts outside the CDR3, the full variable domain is KAGVTQTPRYLIKTRGQQVTLSCSPISGHRSVSWYQQTPGQGLQFLFEYFSETQRNKGNFPGRFSGRQFSNSRSEMNVSTLELGDSALYLCASSLSQGANVLTFGAGSRLTVL.

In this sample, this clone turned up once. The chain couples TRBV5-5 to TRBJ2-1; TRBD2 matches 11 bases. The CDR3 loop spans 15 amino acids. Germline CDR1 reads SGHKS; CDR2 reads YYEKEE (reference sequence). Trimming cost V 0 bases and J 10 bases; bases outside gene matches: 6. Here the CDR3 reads CASSLELAGGSEQFF. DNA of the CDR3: TGTGCCAGCAGCTTGGAGCTAGCGGGGGGATCAGAGCAGTTCTTC.

The CDR3, as DNA: TGTGCCAGCAGTCGCCGGGGGGACTATGGCTACACCTTC. It encodes CASSRRGDYGYTF. The genes are TRBV7-3 and TRBJ1-2; D might be TRBD1 (5 bases). The CDR3 spans 13 residues. Germline-derived CDR1 and CDR2 are SGHTA and FQGTGA. Between the trimmed V and J ends, which lost 6 bases and 3 bases, there was a span of 11 bases.

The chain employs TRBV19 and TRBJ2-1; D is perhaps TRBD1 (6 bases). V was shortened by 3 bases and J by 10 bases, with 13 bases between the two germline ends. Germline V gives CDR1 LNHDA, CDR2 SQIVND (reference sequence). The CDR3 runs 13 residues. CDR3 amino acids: CASSIVQGNEQFF. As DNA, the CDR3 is TGTGCCAGTAGTATTGTCCAGGGGAACGAGCAGTTCTTC.

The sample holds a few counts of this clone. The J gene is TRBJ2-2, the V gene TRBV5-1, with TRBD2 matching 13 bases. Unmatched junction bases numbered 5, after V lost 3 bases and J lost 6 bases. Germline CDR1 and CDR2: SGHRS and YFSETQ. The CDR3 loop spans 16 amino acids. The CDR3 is CASSSDGLAGAGELFF. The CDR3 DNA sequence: TGCGCCAGCAGCTCGGACGGACTAGCGGGGGCCGGGGAGCTGTTTTTT.

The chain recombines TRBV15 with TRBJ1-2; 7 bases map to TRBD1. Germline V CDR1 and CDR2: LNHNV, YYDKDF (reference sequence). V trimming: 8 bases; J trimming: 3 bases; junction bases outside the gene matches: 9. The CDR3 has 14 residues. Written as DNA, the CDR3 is TGTGCCACCCGCAACTATCAGGGGGACTATGGCTACACCTTC. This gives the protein CATRNYQGDYGYTF.